This entry concerns a single T cell receptor beta chain. The sample belongs to a study of blood T cell repertoires in COVID-19. Measured with immunoSEQ multiplex PCR; TCRdb has only the in-frame clones, and not every one. The table lists fewer than 250,000 clones, about 85% of them singletons. V dropped 3 bases and J dropped 2; count of bases not matched to a gene: 5. CDR1 and CDR2 (germline): SGHRS, YFSETQ. CDR3 length: 15 residues. The clonotype comes from a middle-aged man with acute or convalescent COVID-19. Sequences were obtained from peripheral blood. This chain uses TRBV5-1 with TRBJ2-7, with TRBD2 matching 10 bases. CDR3 DNA: TGCGCCAGCAGCTCTACTAGCGGGGTAACCTACGAGCAGTACTTC. Its protein is CASSSTSGVTYEQYF. Drawing the rest from reference TRBV5-1 and TRBJ2-7, the complete variable domain is KAGVTQTPRYLIKTRGQQVTLSCSPISGHRSVSWYQQTPGQGLQFLFEYFSETQRNKGNFPGRFSGRQFSNSRSEMNVSTLELGDSALYLCASSSTSGVTYEQYFGPGTRLTVT.